The 20 T cell receptor beta chains reported below all come from one sample, sequenced in a study of cytomegalovirus exposure and HLA in healthy donors. The PCR employed 60 Vbeta primers together with 13 Jbeta primers. Repertoires were generated with immunoSEQ multiplex PCR, while TCRdb's copy carries only in-frame clones and drops some. The data show about 78,000 clones, around three quarters seen once. The sequenced sample consisted of PBMCs. The source of these receptors is a male donor in good health and CMV-seronegative.

The chain links TRBV14 to TRBJ1-2; D unresolved. V was pared by 2 bases and J by 4 bases, with 11 bases between. This CDR3 is built from 14 residues. Germline assignment: CDR1 SGHDN and CDR2 FVKESK. CDR3 DNA: TGTGCCAGCAGCCAACTGGAGTTGACCTATGGCTACACCTTC. This translates into CASSQLELTYGYTF.

This clone was detected only a few times. This chain uses TRBV19 with TRBJ1-6; 10 bases align to TRBD1. The CDR3 is made up of 15 amino acids. The V segment lost 5 bases and the J segment 8 bases; nucleotides outside the gene matches: 6. Germline-derived CDR1 and CDR2 are LNHDA and SQIVND (reference sequence). In nucleotides, the CDR3 is TGTGCCAGTAGTCCCAGGACAGGGGGGGATTCACCCCTCCACTTT. Protein product: CASSPRTGGDSPLHF.

The chain joins TRBV7-2 to TRBJ2-1; D is possibly TRBD1 (6 bases). Germline CDR1 is SGHTA and CDR2 is FQGNSA. V gave up 6 bases and J gave up 8 bases, with 8 bases separating them. The CDR3 extends over 11 amino acids. In nucleotides, the CDR3 is TGTGCCAGCAGTTCAGGGGATGAGCAGTTCTTC. This gives the protein CASSSGDEQFF.

This clone was detected a few times. The V call is TRBV11-2, the J call TRBJ2-5; no firm D call. CDR1 is SGHAT and CDR2 is FQNNGV in the germline V gene. The ends were cut back, 2 bases at V and 5 bases at J, with 9 bases in the middle. The CDR3 covers 13 residues. The CDR3 here is CASSLSNRETQYF. As DNA, the CDR3 is TGTGCCAGCAGCTTATCTAATCGGGAGACCCAGTACTTC. The full variable domain, completed using reference TRBV11-2 and TRBJ2-5, is EAGVAQSPRYKIIEKRQSVAFWCNPISGHATLYWYQQILGQGPKLLIQFQNNGVVDDSQLPKDRFSAERLKGVDSTLKIQPAKLEDSAVYLCASSLSNRETQYFGPGTRLLVL.

The V call is TRBV19, the J call TRBJ2-3; D is unclear. Germline CDR1 reads LNHDA; CDR2 reads SQIVND (reference sequence). Trimming removed 1 base at V and 2 bases at J, with 10 bases between. The CDR3 extends over 15 amino acids. The CDR3 protein is CASSIGGRVTDTQYF. The DNA for the CDR3 is TGTGCCAGTAGTATAGGCGGCAGAGTCACAGATACGCAGTATTTT. Looking up the rest from reference TRBV19 and TRBJ2-3 gives the full variable domain: DGGITQSPKYLFRKEGQNVTLSCEQNLNHDAMYWYRQDPGQGLRLIYYSQIVNDFQKGDIAEGYSVSREKKESFPLTVTSAQKNPTAFYLCASSIGGRVTDTQYFGPGTRLTVL.

The gene calls are TRBV2 and TRBJ2-7, with TRBD2 matching over 7 bases. The germline gives CDR1 SNHLY, CDR2 FYNNEI. Germline trimming cut 4 bases from V and 2 bases from J; bases unmatched to any gene: 5. This CDR3 contains 14 residues. Here the CDR3 DNA reads TGTGCCAGCAGTGTGGCTAGCGGCGCCTACGAGCAGTACTTC. It yields the protein CASSVASGAYEQYF.

The rearrangement joins TRBV18 to TRBJ2-3; D is possibly TRBD2 (6 bases). Per the germline V gene, CDR1 is KGHSH and CDR2 is LQKENI. The CDR3 runs 16 residues. Deletions cut 6 bases from V and 5 bases from J, with 21 bases between. The CDR3 loop reads CASSRRLEGPIDTQYF. The CDR3 DNA reads as TGTGCCAGCTCTCGACGACTAGAGGGGCCCATAGATACGCAGTATTTT.

The chain has TRBV30 and TRBJ1-3; TRBD1 is a possible D gene (5 bases). Deletions cut 4 bases from V and 4 bases from J, with 11 bases between. Germline V gene data show CDR1 as GTSNPN and CDR2 as SVGIG (reference sequence). This CDR3 contains 13 residues. This CDR3 is CAWTRAEGNTIYF. DNA for the CDR3: TGTGCCTGGACCAGGGCGGAGGGAAACACCATATATTTT.

V usage is TRBV5-1 and J usage is TRBJ1-2, with a weak D call TRBD1 (5 bases). Deletions cut 0 bases from V and 4 bases from J, with 10 bases between. The CDR3 totals 14 residues. Germline lookup yields CDR1 SGHRS and CDR2 YFSETQ. The CDR3 here is CASSLVQGFYGYTF. In DNA, the CDR3 is TGCGCCAGCAGCTTGGTTCAGGGTTTCTATGGCTACACCTTC.

The chain joins TRBV15 to TRBJ1-1, with a weak D call TRBD1 (5 bases). Trimming pared 6 bases from V and 5 bases from J, leaving 19 bases between. Germline-derived CDR1 and CDR2 are LNHNV and YYDKDF (reference sequence). The CDR3 is 15 residues long. CDR3 protein: CATRPWGGAGTEAFF. The CDR3 coding sequence is TGTGCCACCAGACCTTGGGGAGGGGCTGGGACTGAAGCTTTCTTT. Full variable domain (outside the CDR3, taken from reference TRBV15 and TRBJ1-1): DAMVIQNPRYQVTQFGKPVTLSCSQTLNHNVMYWYQQKSSQAPKLLFHYYDKDFNNEADTPDNFQSRRPNTSFCFLDIRSPGLGDTAMYLCATRPWGGAGTEAFFGQGTRLTVV.

The chain has TRBV5-1 and TRBJ2-5; no reliable D call. Trimming took off 5 bases at V and 5 bases at J, with 7 bases between the two ends. The germline CDR1 and CDR2 sequences are SGHRS and YFSETQ. This CDR3 has 11 amino acids. The CDR3 spells CASRYGETQYF. The DNA of the CDR3 is TGCGCCAGCAGATACGGGGAGACCCAGTACTTC.

This clone showed up just a few times. The V call is TRBV18, the J call TRBJ2-2, with 8 positions matching TRBD1. This CDR3 has 16 amino acids. Unmatched junction bases numbered 6, after V lost 4 bases and J lost 2 bases. Germline CDR1 reads KGHSH; CDR2 reads LQKENI. CDR3 region: CASSLRQGTNTGELFF. CDR3 nucleotide sequence: TGTGCCAGCTCACTCAGACAGGGGACAAACACCGGGGAGCTGTTTTTT.

The rearrangement links TRBV7-2 to TRBJ2-7; 10 nucleotides agree with TRBD2. V lost 4 bases and J lost 0; bases outside the gene matches: 3. CDR3 length: 15 residues. The germline V gene encodes CDR1 SGHTA and CDR2 FQGNSA. The CDR3 coding sequence is TGTGCCAGCAGCTCTAGCGGGGGTTCCTCCTACGAGCAGTACTTC. Protein: CASSSSGGSSYEQYF.

The chain uses TRBV28 and TRBJ2-1; perhaps TRBD2 as D (6 bases). Germline V gene sequence: CDR1 MDHEN, CDR2 SYDVKM. V was trimmed by 5 bases and J by 2 bases, leaving 13 bases between them. The CDR3 length is 15 residues. The CDR3 sequence is CASSPGTGTYNEQFF. The CDR3 DNA follows: TGTGCCAGCAGTCCCGGGACTGGAACCTACAATGAGCAGTTCTTC.

The DNA for the CDR3 is TGCGCCAGCAGCTTGGATGGACAGGGGGTCTACGAGCAGTACTTC. Protein sequence: CASSLDGQGVYEQYF. The chain links TRBV5-1 to TRBJ2-7; 10 nucleotides align to TRBD1. Looked up from germline, CDR1 is SGHRS and CDR2 is YFSETQ. J was trimmed by 3 bases and V by 0 bases; bases with no gene match: 3. This CDR3 region has 15 residues.

This clone was found a few times. The chain joins TRBV6-5 to TRBJ2-1; D is ambiguous. The germline V gene encodes CDR1 MNHEY and CDR2 SVGAGI. V lost 5 bases and J 6 bases, leaving 17 bases between the germline ends. The CDR3 runs to 15 residues. CDR3 sequence: CASSATLIQINEQFF. The CDR3 coding sequence is TGTGCCAGCAGTGCCACACTAATCCAAATCAATGAGCAGTTCTTC.

The V call is TRBV19, the J call TRBJ1-3; no reliable D call. The germline CDR1 and CDR2 sequences are LNHDA and SQIVND (reference sequence). The V end was cut by 6 bases, the J end by 9 bases, with 12 bases between. The CDR3 covers 12 residues. DNA for the CDR3: TGTGCCAGTAGCCCCTTGGTCGGCACCATATATTTT. Translating it yields CASSPLVGTIYF. The full variable domain, completed using reference TRBV19 and TRBJ1-3, is DGGITQSPKYLFRKEGQNVTLSCEQNLNHDAMYWYRQDPGQGLRLIYYSQIVNDFQKGDIAEGYSVSREKKESFPLTVTSAQKNPTAFYLCASSPLVGTIYFGEGSWLTVV.

This clone was seen a handful of times. The genes are TRBV5-6 and TRBJ2-5, with 9 bases identical to TRBD2. Germline CDR1 and CDR2: SGHDT and YYEEEE. V trimming: 3 bases; J trimming: 5 bases; junction bases outside the gene matches: 14. CDR3 size: 17 residues. The DNA for the CDR3 is TGTGCCAGCAGCTCAGGGGCGGGAGGGCTCCAGGGGGAGACCCAGTACTTC. Translating gives CASSSGAGGLQGETQYF.

The chain couples TRBV28 to TRBJ1-3; D not certain. Germline V gene sequence: CDR1 MDHEN, CDR2 SYDVKM. V lost 7 bases and J 4 bases, leaving 14 bases between the germline ends. There are 14 residues in the CDR3. This chain's CDR3 is CASTSQDLGNTIYF. The DNA for the CDR3 is TGTGCCAGCACCTCCCAGGACTTGGGAAACACCATATATTTT.

This chain links TRBV28 with TRBJ1-5; the match to TRBD1 covers 10 bases. This CDR3 is built from 15 residues. J lost 5 bases, V lost 7 bases, and 8 bases had no gene match. CDR1 and CDR2 from the germline V gene are MDHEN and SYDVKM. This CDR3 reads CASTWDRGSHQPQHF. For the CDR3, the DNA is TGTGCCAGCACTTGGGACAGGGGAAGTCATCAGCCCCAGCATTTT.